The 9 T cell receptor beta chains below all came from one sample that was sequenced in a study of blood T cells in healthy people across ages (dated by TCRdb to 2013 to 2016). Libraries were prepared through 5' RACE. The reads were generated on an Illumina HiSeq 2500. A second roughly 7 to 11 cycle PCR used a sample-barcoded 5' primer and a J-beta primer mix. TCRdb ran its own pipeline on the public reads, namely fastp trimming at Q25 and MiXCR clone calling, and kept in-frame beta chains. Each record represents a unique CDR3 protein, reported with the most common genes and DNA among its rows. The sample contains about 800,000 distinct CDR3 sequences, around 25% of them found a single time. The ten largest clones add up to under 4.5% of the sample. These records were also assigned to another study, of T cells of mothers and their children.

The sample comprised blood. These receptors all come from a boy aged 5-17 years in good health.

The DNA for the CDR3 is TGTGCCAGCAGTCTCAGACTAGCGGGATTTGGTACGCAGTATTTT. Residues: CASSLRLAGFGTQYF. The chain joins TRBV27 to TRBJ2-3; 11 bases agree with TRBD2. J gave up 8 bases and V 5 bases, and 9 bases lay outside the gene matches. The CDR3 is 15 amino acids. Germline CDR1 MNHEY, CDR2 SMNVEV (reference sequence).

This chain links TRBV29-1 with TRBJ2-3, with TRBD2 matching over 15 bases. Trimming cost V 3 bases and J 4 bases; bases outside gene matches: 5. The CDR3 sequence is 16 residues long. Germline V gene sequence: CDR1 SQVTM, CDR2 ANQGSEA. The CDR3 region is CSVEGTSGRSADTQYF. The CDR3 region has the DNA TGCAGCGTTGAGGGGACTAGCGGGAGGAGCGCAGATACGCAGTATTTT.

This clonotype was picked up a small number of times. V and J are TRBV12-3 or TRBV12-4 and TRBJ2-3; D remains unclear. V was pared by 6 bases and J by 2 bases, with 15 bases between. The CDR3 is made up of 15 amino acids. CDR3 sequence: CASRRPGIDTDTQYF. CDR3 DNA sequence: TGTGCCAGCAGGAGGCCCGGTATCGACACAGATACGCAGTATTTT.

CDR3 amino acids: CASSQDEGAGAYEQYF. CDR3 in DNA: TGCGCCAGCAGCCAAGATGAAGGGGCAGGTGCCTACGAGCAGTACTTC. The genes are TRBV4-3 and TRBJ2-5; D may be TRBD1 (5 bases). TRBJ2-7 explains the end of the DNA better; the J call may be wrong. This CDR3 region has 16 residues. Germline CDR1 and CDR2: LGHNA and YSLEER.

The chain links TRBV29-1 to TRBJ1-1, with no clear D. The CDR3 sequence is 13 residues long. V lost 6 bases, J lost 7 bases, and 18 bases lay in between. CDR1 and CDR2 (germline): SQVTM, ANQGSEA. The DNA of the CDR3 is TGCAGCGTGCAAGCCCCTCTCTCGGGTGAAGCTTTCTTT. This gives the protein CSVQAPLSGEAFF.

This clonotype came up a few times. The chain uses TRBV28 and TRBJ2-5; 7 positions agree with TRBD1. Germline V gene data show CDR1 as MDHEN and CDR2 as SYDVKM. V gave up 4 bases and J gave up 4 bases; unmatched junction bases: 12. The CDR3 extends over 16 amino acids. Written as DNA, the CDR3 is TGTGCCAGCAGTTCCGGGACAGCGTGGGCGGGAGAGACCCAGTACTTC. This translates into CASSSGTAWAGETQYF.

This clonotype has at least ten counts. V gene TRBV28 combines with J gene TRBJ2-5; no clear D gene. With the DNA end fitting TRBJ2-7 better, the J assignment may be wrong. Germline loops: CDR1 MDHEN, CDR2 SYDVKM. The CDR3 loop spans 12 amino acids. The CDR3 loop is CASSLQVYEQYF. The CDR3 DNA sequence: TGTGCCAGCAGTTTACAGGTCTACGAGCAGTACTTC.

This chain connects TRBV6-5 to TRBJ2-1; D is uncertain. V lost 3 bases and J lost 3, with 9 bases in between. This CDR3 region has 14 residues. Germline V CDR1 and CDR2: MNHEY, SVGAGI. The CDR3 DNA reads as TGTGCCAGCAGTTATGATCGCATCTACAATGAGCAGTTCTTC. Protein: CASSYDRIYNEQFF.

Comments on this clonotype: The junction does not match germline at one end; this may be a read error. The CDR3 DNA sequence: TGCGCCAGCAGTTCAGCCGGGACAGCTCAAGAGACCCAGTACTTC. Its translation: CASSSAGTAQETQYF. The chain carries TRBV28 and TRBJ2-5; 7 positions match TRBD1. The CDR3 extends over 15 amino acids. CDR1 is MDHEN, CDR2 SYDVKM, per germline.